The next 17 T cell receptor beta chains were all read from a single sample in a study of blood T cells in healthy people across ages. A second roughly 6 to 12 cycle PCR used barcoded and J-beta primers. A single record per CDR3 protein comes from TCRdb applying MiXCR to the 5' RACE reads. In the table there are about 1,400,000 distinct CDR3 sequences, around 59% of which are singletons. Source material: blood. Source of these receptors: a man aged 18 to 30 in good health.

Here the CDR3 reads CASSPPGLAGGPRNEQFF. As DNA, the CDR3 is TGTGCCAGCAGTCCGCCCGGACTAGCGGGAGGCCCGCGGAATGAGCAGTTCTTC. The chain carries TRBV12-3 or TRBV12-4 and TRBJ2-1, with TRBD2 identical over 14 bases. This CDR3 is 18 amino acids long. With V trimmed by 5 bases and J by 7 bases, 13 bases remained unmatched.

The V call is TRBV20-1, the J call TRBJ2-7; 12 bases agree with TRBD2. Trimming cost V 6 bases and J 0 bases; bases outside gene matches: 12. Germline loops: CDR1 DFQATT, CDR2 SNEGSKA (reference sequence). CDR3 length: 17 amino acids. In DNA form, the CDR3 reads TGCAGTGCCAGGGGGGGACTAGCGGGCTCAGACTCCTACGAGCAGTACTTC. Amino acid sequence: CSARGGLAGSDSYEQYF.

This clonotype showed up just a few times. The rearrangement uses TRBV29-1 and TRBJ2-7, with D perhaps TRBD1 (6 bases). CDR3 size: 13 residues. Germline CDR1 SQVTM, CDR2 ANQGSEA. The germline V and J ends were trimmed by 2 bases and 3 bases, with 11 bases remaining between them. CDR3 amino acids: CSVELGGRYEQYF. CDR3 DNA: TGCAGCGTTGAATTAGGGGGTCGCTACGAGCAGTACTTC.

V is TRBV3-1 and J is TRBJ1-1, with D hard to call. Germline CDR1 LGHDT, CDR2 YNNKEL (reference sequence). Trimming removed 4 bases from V and 6 bases from J, with 21 bases in between. This CDR3 contains 16 residues. CDR3 nucleotide sequence: TGTGCCAGCAGCCGTGTTTTAGACGGAGGAGGCTCTGAAGCTTTCTTT. Its translation is CASSRVLDGGGSEAFF.

V gene TRBV7-2 combines with J gene TRBJ1-2; D remains unclear. Trimming pared 6 bases from V and 3 bases from J, leaving 8 bases between. This CDR3 region has 12 residues. CDR1 and CDR2 (germline): SGHTA, FQGNSA. The CDR3 nucleotides are TGTGCCAGCAGTTTGGTAGACTATGGCTACACCTTC. Translated, it gives CASSLVDYGYTF.

This clonotype was found a few times. CDR3 loop: CASSLMVAGETQYF. The CDR3, as DNA: TGTGCCAGCAGCTTAATGGTTGCTGGGGAGACCCAGTACTTC. The chain combines TRBV7-6 with TRBJ2-5; D remains ambiguous. The CDR3 is 14 residues long. Germline V CDR1 and CDR2: SGHVS, FNYEAQ. V was shortened by 2 bases and J by 5 bases, with 12 bases between the two germline ends.

A remark on this clonotype: A junction boundary mismatches the germline segment, possibly from a read error. The rearrangement links TRBV29-1 to TRBJ2-3; TRBD1 aligns across 9 bases. CDR1 SQVTM and CDR2 ANQGSEA come from the germline V gene. The CDR3 spans 18 residues. CDR3 DNA: TGCAGCGTTGAGACAACGTGGGACAGGGAGATTCGAGCAGATGCGCAGTATTTT. Translated: CSVETTWDREIRADAQYF.

The chain couples TRBV10-3 to TRBJ2-3, with unresolved D. V lost 4 bases and J 3 bases, leaving 8 bases between the germline ends. This CDR3 spans 13 amino acids. Germline V gene sequence: CDR1 ENHRY, CDR2 SYGVKD. The DNA for the CDR3 is TGTGCCATCAGTGCTTCTGGGACAGATACGCAGTATTTT. Encoded protein: CAISASGTDTQYF.

This clonotype was recorded a few times. The V call is TRBV5-1, the J call TRBJ2-1; 7 positions agree with TRBD1. The CDR3 consists of 14 residues. Per germline, CDR1 SGHRS and CDR2 YFSETQ. Trimming cost V 4 bases and J 9 bases; bases outside gene matches: 10. In DNA, the CDR3 is TGCGCCAGCAGCCAAAGACAGGGCATCAGTGAGCAGTTCTTC. Translation: CASSQRQGISEQFF.

V gene TRBV29-1 combines with J gene TRBJ1-1; D is possibly TRBD1 (5 bases). The V and J ends lost 3 bases and 6 bases respectively, with 17 bases between them. Germline V gene sequence: CDR1 SQVTM, CDR2 ANQGSEA. The CDR3 has 14 amino acids. This chain's CDR3 is CSVEFLRRQSEAFF. DNA for the CDR3: TGCAGCGTTGAGTTTCTCCGGAGACAGTCTGAAGCTTTCTTT.

The J gene is TRBJ2-7, the V gene TRBV2; 8 nucleotides match TRBD1. The V gene's germline CDR1 is SNHLY and CDR2 FYNNEI. V shed 5 bases and J 0 bases; nucleotides not matched to a gene: 15. This CDR3 comprises 18 residues. DNA of the CDR3: TGTGCCAGCAGTAAACTATTACAGGGGGATGCGCGCTCCTACGAGCAGTACTTC. Amino acid sequence: CASSKLLQGDARSYEQYF.

This clonotype was detected only a few times. The chain uses TRBV4-3 and TRBJ1-1; no firm D call. Germline values: CDR1 LGHNA, CDR2 YSLEER. The length of the CDR3 is 15 residues. Trimming pared 3 bases from V and 3 bases from J, leaving 14 bases between. The CDR3 DNA reads TGCGCCAGCAGCCAGTTCCGAGTAACGGACACTGAAGCTTTCTTT. Translating it yields CASSQFRVTDTEAFF.

This clonotype was seen a few times. The chain joins TRBV6-5 to TRBJ2-3; D assignment may be TRBD1 or TRBD2 (6 bases each). CDR3 length equals 16 residues. With 3 bases removed from V and 0 bases from J, the gap between germline ends came to 13 bases. Germline assignment: CDR1 MNHEY and CDR2 SVGAGI. The CDR3 reads CASSYDGGSSTDTQYF. The DNA of the CDR3 is TGTGCCAGCAGTTATGACGGGGGCTCTAGCACAGATACGCAGTATTTT.

The rearrangement uses TRBV6-5 and TRBJ2-5; D is unresolved. The DNA end lines up better with TRBJ2-7; the J call may be wrong. The germline V gene encodes CDR1 MNHEY and CDR2 SVGAGI. The CDR3 consists of 15 residues. The CDR3 coding sequence is TGTGCCAGCAGTTACTCGTGGGAACGGGTCTACGAGCAGTACTTC. This sequence encodes CASSYSWERVYEQYF.

The genes are TRBV20-1 and TRBJ1-2; D gene uncertain. CDR1 and CDR2 (germline): DFQATT, SNEGSKA (reference sequence). This CDR3 contains 11 residues. Between the trimmed V and J ends, which lost 4 bases and 7 bases, there was a span of 10 bases. The CDR3: CSAMSGSGYTF. CDR3 bases: TGCAGTGCTATGTCGGGCAGTGGCTACACCTTC.

The genes are TRBV6-5 and TRBJ2-1; D not resolved. CDR1 MNHEY and CDR2 SVGAGI come from the germline V gene. This CDR3 spans 16 amino acids. V was shortened by 7 bases and J by 7 bases, with 23 bases between the two germline ends. As DNA, the CDR3 is TGTGCCAGCACCTCTAACTGGGCTTTAGCAACGAATGAGCAGTTCTTC. Amino acid sequence: CASTSNWALATNEQFF.

The chain links TRBV7-9 to TRBJ2-7; 7 bases are a match to TRBD1. The CDR3 covers 15 residues. With 1 base clipped from V and 1 base from J, the junction kept 4 bases outside the gene matches. The germline V gene encodes CDR1 SEHNR and CDR2 FQNEAQ (reference sequence). The CDR3 DNA sequence: TGTGCCAGCAGCTTAGGTGGACAGGAGTCCTACGAGCAGTACTTC. Its translation is CASSLGGQESYEQYF.